Listed below are T cell receptor beta chains from one sample, sequenced in a study of cytomegalovirus exposure and HLA in healthy donors. The table came from immunoSEQ multiplex PCR; TCRdb's copy has only in-frame clones and leaves some out. The sample holds some 75,000 clones, about 95% seen once. Sample: PBMCs. These receptors came from a woman aged 18-29 years in good health and CMV-seronegative. CDR3s include the opening cysteine and the closing phenylalanine or tryptophan.

V gene	J gene	CDR3 protein
TRBV10-2	TRBJ2-7	CASSESLGDEQYF
TRBV21-1	TRBJ2-7	CASYLIVPSSYEQYF
TRBV27	TRBJ1-1	CASRKFGLRDRERNTEAFF
TRBV6-1	TRBJ2-7	CASSSLLTYEQYF
TRBV6-5	TRBJ2-7	CASSYSSGQSYEQYF
TRBV18	TRBJ2-5	CASSPALLQETQYF
TRBV5-1	TRBJ1-5	CASSPLEGRGQPQHF
TRBV28	TRBJ1-5	CAGGTANQPQHF
TRBV2	TRBJ2-1	CASSEFRSSLGEQFF
TRBV30	TRBJ2-2	CAYAKYEAGELFF
TRBV19	TRBJ1-1	CASSIEGGVAEAFF
TRBV27	TRBJ1-2	CASSPRTGGANYGYTF
TRBV2	TRBJ1-1	CASSQQGASPEAFF
TRBV9	TRBJ2-2	CASSVGGDGGELFF
TRBV4-2	TRBJ2-7	CASSQEASDYYEQYF
TRBV29-1	TRBJ1-2	CSARIPSGTEIYGYTF
TRBV6-5	TRBJ2-5	CASSYNSRQETQYF
TRBV19	TRBJ2-5	CATSAGMAQETQYF
TRBV6-5	TRBJ2-7	CASSYRASGPSYEQYF
TRBV19	TRBJ1-2	CASTFSGEGSSGYTF
TRBV19	TRBJ2-7	CASSPGGPRYEQYF
TRBV18	TRBJ1-4	CASSPPGTGLTNEKLFF
TRBV28	TRBJ2-1	CASSLMRTSGKNEQFF
TRBV6-5	TRBJ1-1	CASKEIDTEAFF
TRBV15	TRBJ1-2	CATSWDINYGYTF
TRBV12-2	TRBJ2-1	CASRLVGTSGNMRNEQFF
TRBV2	TRBJ2-5	CASRGGTEATQYF
TRBV5-1	TRBJ2-7	CASRLAAFYEQYF
TRBV27	TRBJ2-1	CASSPPYGTSAHNEQFF
TRBV28	TRBJ2-2	CASSLVTSGRNTGELFF
TRBV28	TRBJ2-7	CASSPEGFDAYEQYF
TRBV30	TRBJ1-5	CAWSIDSGQPQHF
TRBV27	TRBJ1-5	CASRGQAFSNQPQHF
TRBV9	TRBJ2-7	CASSVRAGQVYYEQYF
TRBV18	TRBJ1-5	CASSPAGSGNQPQHF
TRBV28	TRBJ2-7	CASGQGGNSYEQYF